This passage covers 21 T cell receptor beta chains from one sample sequenced in a study of shared clonotypes between healthy human individuals. The table came from immunoSEQ multiplex PCR; TCRdb's copy has only in-frame clones and leaves some out. This sample has about 2,100,000 clones, with around 93% found just once. Positive CCR7 selection of CD45RO-negative cells yielded the naive CD8 cells, and terminally differentiated effector memory CD45RA+ cells were excluded. Source material: naive CD8+ T cells from PBMCs. These receptors were collected from a man younger than 35 in good health. Some clones in this sample may be carry-over from other donors' samples.

CDR3 DNA: TGTGCCAGCAGCAAACTAGCGGAGGGGGATGAGCAGTTCTTC. This translates into CASSKLAEGDEQFF. The V call is TRBV9, the J call TRBJ2-1; 8 bases line up with TRBD2. The germline gives CDR1 SGDLS, CDR2 YYNGEE. The CDR3 consists of 14 residues. The V and J ends lost 4 bases and 8 bases, in that order; junction bases with no gene match: 8.

The chain has TRBV5-5 and TRBJ2-7, with D tentatively TRBD2 (6 bases). The CDR3 covers 13 residues. Germline CDR1 reads SGHKS; CDR2 reads YYEKEE (reference sequence). The V end lost 6 bases, the J end lost 3 bases, and 13 bases lay between the germline ends. The CDR3 here is CASNSGLSYEQYF. CDR3 bases: TGTGCCAGCAACTCGGGACTGAGCTACGAGCAGTACTTC.

This clone was counted a single time. The chain couples TRBV6-1 to TRBJ2-2; a possible D gene is TRBD2 (6 bases). V lost 6 bases and J lost 4, with 15 bases in between. The length of the CDR3 is 15 residues. Germline values: CDR1 MNHNS, CDR2 SASEGT. The CDR3 loop is CASREMVGGTGELFF. CDR3 bases: TGTGCCAGCAGAGAGATGGTCGGGGGCACCGGGGAGCTGTTTTTT.

The chain recombines TRBV27 with TRBJ2-7, with D possibly TRBD1 on 6 matching bases. This CDR3 has 15 residues. Trimming cost V 6 bases and J 1 base, with 16 bases left between them. Looked up from germline, CDR1 is MNHEY and CDR2 is SMNVEV (reference sequence). The CDR3 DNA reads as TGTGCCAGCAGCCCGATACCACAGGGATCCTACGAGCAGTACTTC. Translation gives CASSPIPQGSYEQYF.

The chain uses TRBV4-1 and TRBJ2-2; D is undetermined. Deletions cut 1 base from V and 0 bases from J, with 9 bases between. This CDR3 region has 16 residues. In germline, CDR1 is MGHRA, CDR2 YSYEKL. In nucleotides, the CDR3 is TGCGCCAGCAGCCAAGGGAAGCTTGCGAACACCGGGGAGCTGTTTTTT. Translation gives CASSQGKLANTGELFF.

As concerns this clone: Other DNA sequences in this specimen translate into the identical CDR3. The gene calls are TRBV27 and TRBJ2-7; D ambiguous. Trimming stripped 6 bases from V and 2 bases from J, with 11 bases between. The CDR3 has 13 amino acids. Germline CDR1 MNHEY, CDR2 SMNVEV (reference sequence). CDR3 amino acids: CASSHGTAYEQYF. The CDR3 DNA is TGTGCCAGCAGCCACGGAACGGCCTACGAGCAGTACTTC.

This rearrangement joins TRBV7-2 to TRBJ2-1; weak D call: TRBD1 (6 bases). Germline V lookup: CDR1 SGHTA, CDR2 FQGNSA. The V end was cut by 2 bases, the J end by 1 base, with 12 bases between. The CDR3 runs 16 residues. CDR3: CASSLFDRPSYNEQFF. The CDR3 nucleotides read TGTGCCAGCAGCTTATTCGACAGGCCTTCCTACAATGAGCAGTTCTTC.

The chain recombines TRBV5-1 with TRBJ2-7; 8 bases fit TRBD2. V lost 3 bases and J lost 5; bases outside the gene matches: 16. Germline CDR1 is SGHRS and CDR2 is YFSETQ. The CDR3 sequence is 17 residues long. CDR3 DNA sequence: TGCGCCAGCAGCTCGCGACGGGACACAGGGCGGGAGGACGAGCAGTACTTC. Residues: CASSSRRDTGREDEQYF.

The gene calls are TRBV7-9 and TRBJ2-2, with 10 bases aligning to TRBD2. CDR1 and CDR2 from the germline V gene are SEHNR and FQNEAQ (reference sequence). Losses at the gene ends were 5 bases for V and 0 bases for J; bases not matched to a gene: 12. This CDR3 contains 19 residues. CDR3 sequence: CASSAPHQAGGANTGELFF. The CDR3 DNA is TGTGCCAGCAGCGCGCCCCACCAAGCGGGAGGGGCGAACACCGGGGAGCTGTTTTTT.

This chain uses TRBV28 with TRBJ1-5, with TRBD1 matching over 10 bases. Germline assignment: CDR1 MDHEN and CDR2 SYDVKM. Trimming took 6 bases from V and 4 from J; bases not matched to a gene: 9. The CDR3 spans 16 residues. Here the CDR3 DNA reads TGTGCCAGCAGATTACCGACAGGGGGCGGGAATCAGCCCCAGCATTTT. It yields the protein CASRLPTGGGNQPQHF. The whole variable domain, filled in from reference TRBV28 and TRBJ1-5, reads DVKVTQSSRYLVKRTGEKVFLECVQDMDHENMFWYRQDPGLGLRLIYFSYDVKMKEKGDIPEGYSVSREKKERFSLILESASTNQTSMYLCASRLPTGGGNQPQHFGDGTRLSIL.

This clone showed up just once. V usage is TRBV19 and J usage is TRBJ1-1; 10 bases align to TRBD1. Germline CDR1 reads LNHDA; CDR2 reads SQIVND (reference sequence). The V and J ends lost 3 bases and 7 bases, in that order; junction bases with no gene match: 5. CDR3 length: 14 residues. The CDR3: CASSIWTGGDEAFF. In DNA, the CDR3 is TGTGCCAGTAGTATCTGGACAGGGGGAGATGAAGCTTTCTTT.

The chain links TRBV4-1 to TRBJ2-1; 13 bases map to TRBD2. The germline gives CDR1 MGHRA, CDR2 YSYEKL. J lost 4 bases, V lost 1 base, and 7 bases had no gene match. This CDR3 is 18 amino acids long. The CDR3 DNA follows: TGCGCCAGCAGCCAAGTCACACTAGCGGGAGGGCCATACAATGAGCAGTTCTTC. This codes for CASSQVTLAGGPYNEQFF.

The chain links TRBV5-4 to TRBJ2-7; 11 bases are a match to TRBD2. Germline CDR1 is SGHNT and CDR2 is YYREEE (reference sequence). The CDR3 has 15 residues. The junction had 1 base not matched to a gene; V was cut back by 0 bases and J by 2 bases. The CDR3 spells CASSLATSGAYEQYF. The CDR3 DNA follows: TGTGCCAGCAGCTTGGCGACTAGCGGGGCCTACGAGCAGTACTTC.

This clone occurred a few times. Other DNA sequences in the same sample also yield this CDR3. V gene TRBV9 combines with J gene TRBJ1-1, with no clear D. CDR1 and CDR2 from the germline V gene are SGDLS and YYNGEE. The V gene lost 0 bases and the J gene lost 1 base, with 7 bases spanning the gap. The CDR3 length is 14 residues. The CDR3 here is CASSVVRENTEAFF. The CDR3 bases are TGTGCCAGCAGCGTAGTGAGGGAGAACACTGAAGCTTTCTTT.

This chain uses TRBV13 with TRBJ1-1; D is uncertain. Germline loops: CDR1 PRHDT, CDR2 FYEKMQ (reference sequence). Trimming took off 5 bases at V and 1 base at J, with 17 bases between the two ends. This CDR3 region has 16 residues. The CDR3 reads CASSLSPAGENTEAFF. DNA for the CDR3: TGTGCCAGCAGCCTCTCCCCGGCAGGAGAGAACACTGAAGCTTTCTTT.

As to this clone: This specimen includes other DNA sequences encoding the same CDR3. The J gene is TRBJ1-5, the V gene TRBV14; D uncertain. The length of the CDR3 is 12 residues. Trimming cost V 1 base and J 6 bases, with 4 bases left between them. Germline CDR1 reads SGHDN; CDR2 reads FVKESK. CDR3 bases: TGTGCCAGCAGCCAAGGAGGTCAGCCCCAGCATTTT. Its translation: CASSQGGQPQHF.

This rearrangement joins TRBV21-1 to TRBJ1-5; the table gives TRBD1 as D, unverified against the DNA. TRBV21-1 is given as a pseudogene. This CDR3 is built from 18 residues. The CDR3 region has the DNA TGTGCCAGCAGCAAAGCTCTTACCGCAGGGTATCCCAATCAGCCCCAGCATTTT. Amino acids: CASSKALTAGYPNQPQHF.

The V call is TRBV4-3, the J call TRBJ2-7; a possible D gene is TRBD1 (5 bases). The CDR3 has 15 residues. V lost 4 bases and J 3 bases, leaving 16 bases between the germline ends. In germline, CDR1 is LGHNA, CDR2 YSLEER. This CDR3 reads CASSPIRTTIYEQYF. CDR3 DNA: TGCGCCAGCAGCCCAATAAGGACAACTATCTACGAGCAGTACTTC.

Only one count was recorded for this clone. The gene calls are TRBV27 and TRBJ2-6; perhaps D is TRBD1 or TRBD2 (5 bases each). Trimming removed 8 bases from V and 0 bases from J, with 20 bases in between. The CDR3 is made up of 18 amino acids. Looked up from germline, CDR1 is MNHEY and CDR2 is SMNVEV (reference sequence). This CDR3 reads CASGLDSKFVSGANVLTF. CDR3 coding DNA: TGTGCCAGCGGACTTGACAGCAAGTTCGTCTCTGGGGCCAACGTCCTGACTTTC.

CDR3 DNA sequence: TGTGCCAGCAGTCCGGACGGGGGGTATTCACCCCTCCACTTT. Encoded protein: CASSPDGGYSPLHF. This rearrangement joins TRBV5-6 to TRBJ1-6; D might be TRBD1 (5 bases). Germline CDR1 and CDR2: SGHDT and YYEEEE. The CDR3 extends over 14 amino acids. The germline V and J ends were trimmed by 5 bases and 8 bases, with 14 bases remaining between them.

The rearrangement uses TRBV29-1 and TRBJ2-7; D may be TRBD2 (6 bases). V was pared by 6 bases and J by 7 bases, with 19 bases between. The CDR3 is 13 residues long. CDR1 SQVTM and CDR2 ANQGSEA come from the germline V gene. Written as DNA, the CDR3 is TGCAGCGTCCTCGTGGACCTACGGGGGGAGCAGTACTTC. Translated, it gives CSVLVDLRGEQYF.